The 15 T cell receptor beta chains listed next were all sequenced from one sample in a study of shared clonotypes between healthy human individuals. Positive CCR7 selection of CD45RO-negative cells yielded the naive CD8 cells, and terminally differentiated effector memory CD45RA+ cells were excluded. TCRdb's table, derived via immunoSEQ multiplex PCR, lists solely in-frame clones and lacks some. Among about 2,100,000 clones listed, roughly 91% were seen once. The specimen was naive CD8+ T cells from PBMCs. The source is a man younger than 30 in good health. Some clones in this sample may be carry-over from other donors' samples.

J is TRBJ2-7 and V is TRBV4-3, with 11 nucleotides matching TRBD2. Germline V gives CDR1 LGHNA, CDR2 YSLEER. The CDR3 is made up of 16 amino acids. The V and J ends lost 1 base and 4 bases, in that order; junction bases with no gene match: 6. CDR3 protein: CASSQALASGRYEQYF. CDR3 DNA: TGCGCCAGCAGCCAAGCTCTGGCTAGCGGGAGGTACGAGCAGTACTTC.

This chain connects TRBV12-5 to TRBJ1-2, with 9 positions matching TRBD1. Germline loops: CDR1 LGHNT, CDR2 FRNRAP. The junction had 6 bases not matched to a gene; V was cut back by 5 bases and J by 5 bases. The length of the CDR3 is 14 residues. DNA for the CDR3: TGTGCTAGTGGTCCCGGGACAGGGTCTTATGGCTACACCTTC. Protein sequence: CASGPGTGSYGYTF.

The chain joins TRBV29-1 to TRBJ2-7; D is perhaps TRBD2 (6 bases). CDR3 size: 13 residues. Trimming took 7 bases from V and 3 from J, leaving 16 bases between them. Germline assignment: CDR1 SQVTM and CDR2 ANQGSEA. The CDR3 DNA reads TGCAGCGCTCGGATGGGACTCATCTACGAGCAGTACTTC. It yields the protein CSARMGLIYEQYF.

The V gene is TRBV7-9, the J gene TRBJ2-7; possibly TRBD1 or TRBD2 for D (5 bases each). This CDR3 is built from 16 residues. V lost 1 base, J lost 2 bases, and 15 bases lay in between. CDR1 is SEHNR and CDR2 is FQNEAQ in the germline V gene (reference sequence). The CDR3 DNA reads TGTGCCAGCAGCTTAGTTCCCGGGGACGGAGCCTACGAGCAGTACTTC. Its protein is CASSLVPGDGAYEQYF. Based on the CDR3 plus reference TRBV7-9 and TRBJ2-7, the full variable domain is DTGVSQNPRHKITKRGQNVTFRCDPISEHNRLYWYRQTLGQGPEFLTYFQNEAQLEKSRLLSDRFSAERPKGSFSTLEIQRTEQGDSAMYLCASSLVPGDGAYEQYFGPGTRLTVT.

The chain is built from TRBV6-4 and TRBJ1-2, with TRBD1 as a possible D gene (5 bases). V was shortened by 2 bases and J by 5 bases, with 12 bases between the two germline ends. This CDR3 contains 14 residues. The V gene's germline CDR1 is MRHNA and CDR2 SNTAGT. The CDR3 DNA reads TGTGCCAGCAGTGACGGGGGTCGAACTTATGGCTACACCTTC. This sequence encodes CASSDGGRTYGYTF.

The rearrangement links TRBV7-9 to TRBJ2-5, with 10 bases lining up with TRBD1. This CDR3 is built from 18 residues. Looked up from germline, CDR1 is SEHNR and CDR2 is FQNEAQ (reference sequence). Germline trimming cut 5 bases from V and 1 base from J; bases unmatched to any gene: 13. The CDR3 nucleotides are TGTGCCAGCAGCCTACACAATCCGGGACAGGGGCTCCAAGAGACCCAGTACTTC. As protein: CASSLHNPGQGLQETQYF. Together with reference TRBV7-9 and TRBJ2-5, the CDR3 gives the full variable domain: DTGVSQNPRHKITKRGQNVTFRCDPISEHNRLYWYRQTLGQGPEFLTYFQNEAQLEKSRLLSDRFSAERPKGSFSTLEIQRTEQGDSAMYLCASSLHNPGQGLQETQYFGPGTRLLVL.

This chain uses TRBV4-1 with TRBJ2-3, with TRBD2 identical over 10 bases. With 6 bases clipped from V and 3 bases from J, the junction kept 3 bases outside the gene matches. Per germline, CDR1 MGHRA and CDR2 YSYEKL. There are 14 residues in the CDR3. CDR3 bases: TGCGCCAGCAGTCTGACTAGCGGGACAGATACGCAGTATTTT. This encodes CASSLTSGTDTQYF.

CDR3 amino acids: CASSPPWTDNEQFF. DNA for the CDR3: TGTGCCAGCAGTCCGCCTTGGACGGACAATGAGCAGTTCTTC. The V and J genes are TRBV7-2 and TRBJ2-1; D unresolved. CDR1 SGHTA and CDR2 FQGNSA come from the germline V gene. This CDR3 contains 14 residues. Between the trimmed V and J ends, which lost 6 bases and 5 bases, there was a span of 14 bases.

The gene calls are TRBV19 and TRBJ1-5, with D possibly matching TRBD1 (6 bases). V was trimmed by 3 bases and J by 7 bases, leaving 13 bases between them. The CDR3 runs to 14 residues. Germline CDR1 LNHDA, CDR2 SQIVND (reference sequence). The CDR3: CASSMLQGLQPQHF. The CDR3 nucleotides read TGTGCCAGTAGTATGTTACAGGGTTTGCAGCCCCAGCATTTT.

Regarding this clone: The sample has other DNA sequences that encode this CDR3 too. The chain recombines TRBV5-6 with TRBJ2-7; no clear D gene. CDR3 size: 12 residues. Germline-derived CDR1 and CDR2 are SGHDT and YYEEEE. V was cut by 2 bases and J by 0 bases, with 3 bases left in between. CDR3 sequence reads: CASSLRSYEQYF. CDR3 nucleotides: TGTGCCAGCAGCTTACGCTCCTACGAGCAGTACTTC.

This CDR3 is CASSYSLGTSFWWNEQFF. CDR3 nucleotides: TGTGCCAGCAGCTACTCCCTTGGGACTAGCTTTTGGTGGAATGAGCAGTTCTTC. The J gene is TRBJ2-1, the V gene TRBV5-6; 9 bases agree with TRBD2. This CDR3 region has 18 residues. V lost 3 bases to trimming and J lost 7 bases; unmatched junction nucleotides: 17. Germline values: CDR1 SGHDT, CDR2 YYEEEE.

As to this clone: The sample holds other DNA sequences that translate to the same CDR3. The CDR3 DNA reads as TGTGCCAGCAGTTTCCTCTCTGGGGCCAACGTCCTGACTTTC. Its translation: CASSFLSGANVLTF. This rearrangement joins TRBV27 to TRBJ2-6; D not resolved. This CDR3 spans 14 amino acids. V was cut by 3 bases and J by 0 bases, with 3 bases left in between. Per germline, CDR1 MNHEY and CDR2 SMNVEV (reference sequence).

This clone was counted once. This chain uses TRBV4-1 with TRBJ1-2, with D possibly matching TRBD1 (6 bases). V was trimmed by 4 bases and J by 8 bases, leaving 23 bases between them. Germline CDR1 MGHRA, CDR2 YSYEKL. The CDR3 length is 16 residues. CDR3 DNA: TGCGCCAGCAGCCCCCAAACAGGGACGGTAGGGGACGGCTACACCTTC. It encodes CASSPQTGTVGDGYTF.

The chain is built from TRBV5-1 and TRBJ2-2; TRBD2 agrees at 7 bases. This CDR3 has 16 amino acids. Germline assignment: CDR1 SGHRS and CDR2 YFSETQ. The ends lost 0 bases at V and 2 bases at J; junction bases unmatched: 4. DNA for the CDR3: TGCGCCAGCAGCTTGGCCGGGACTATCAACACCGGGGAGCTGTTTTTT. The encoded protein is CASSLAGTINTGELFF.

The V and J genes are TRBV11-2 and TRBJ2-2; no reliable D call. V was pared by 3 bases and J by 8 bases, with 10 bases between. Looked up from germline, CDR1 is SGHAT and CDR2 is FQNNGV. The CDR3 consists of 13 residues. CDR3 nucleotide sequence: TGTGCCAGCAGCTTTGGACGTATGGGGGAGCTGTTTTTT. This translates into CASSFGRMGELFF. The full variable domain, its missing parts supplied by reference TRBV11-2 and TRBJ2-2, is EAGVAQSPRYKIIEKRQSVAFWCNPISGHATLYWYQQILGQGPKLLIQFQNNGVVDDSQLPKDRFSAERLKGVDSTLKIQPAKLEDSAVYLCASSFGRMGELFFGEGSRLTVL.